This is a list of T cell receptor beta chains from one sample in a study of cytomegalovirus exposure and HLA in healthy donors. Sequencing was performed with immunoSEQ multiplex PCR; in TCRdb, only in-frame clones are kept and a portion is missing. The table records 120,000 or so clones, 10% of them present only once. The sequenced material came from PBMCs. Receptor source: a woman younger than 35 in good health and CMV-seropositive. The CDR3 runs from the conserved cysteine through the conserved F or W. The D gene is left open where the match is weak. Clone size appears in some rows only: once, few, many, or a class for an expanded clone.

v_call: TRBV27; clone_size: .; d_call: TRBD1; cdr3_length: 14; j_call: TRBJ1-1; cdr3_nt: TGTGCCAGCACCAGTGCAGGGGGCTACACTGAAGCTTTCTTT; cdr3_aa: CASTSAGGYTEAFF
v_call: TRBV11-2; clone_size: .; d_call: TRBD1; cdr3_length: 14; j_call: TRBJ2-5; cdr3_nt: TGTGCCAGCAGCCCCCAGGGGGCGGGAGAGACCCAGTACTTC; cdr3_aa: CASSPQGAGETQYF
v_call: TRBV2; clone_size: few; d_call: .; cdr3_length: 13; j_call: TRBJ1-1; cdr3_nt: TGTGCCAGCAGTGGCACAGCGAACACTGAAGCTTTCTTT; cdr3_aa: CASSGTANTEAFF
v_call: TRBV9; clone_size: .; d_call: .; cdr3_length: 11; j_call: TRBJ2-1; cdr3_nt: TGTGCCAGCAGCAAGCATAATGAGCAGTTCTTC; cdr3_aa: CASSKHNEQFF
v_call: TRBV10-3; clone_size: .; d_call: .; cdr3_length: 16; j_call: TRBJ2-2; cdr3_nt: TGTGCCATCAGTTATTCTAGCTCCCACCAAACCGGGGAGCTGTTTTTT; cdr3_aa: CAISYSSSHQTGELFF
v_call: TRBV29-1; clone_size: few; d_call: TRBD1; cdr3_length: 14; j_call: TRBJ2-5; cdr3_nt: TGCAGCGCTACCGGGACAGGCGTGTGGGAGACCCAGTACTTC; cdr3_aa: CSATGTGVWETQYF
v_call: TRBV28; clone_size: .; d_call: .; cdr3_length: 13; j_call: TRBJ1-1; cdr3_nt: TGTGCCAGCAGTTGGGGCGGCAATACTGAAGCTTTCTTT; cdr3_aa: CASSWGGNTEAFF
v_call: TRBV5-4; clone_size: few; d_call: .; cdr3_length: 14; j_call: TRBJ1-2; cdr3_nt: TGTGCCAGCAGCTTGGGCGGAGGCCTGGATGGCTACACCTTC; cdr3_aa: CASSLGGGLDGYTF
v_call: TRBV5-1; clone_size: .; d_call: .; cdr3_length: 15; j_call: TRBJ2-5; cdr3_nt: TGCGCCAGCAGCGTATATTCCGGGGTTGAAGAGACCCAGTACTTC; cdr3_aa: CASSVYSGVEETQYF
v_call: TRBV30; clone_size: few; d_call: .; cdr3_length: 16; j_call: TRBJ1-1; cdr3_nt: TGTGCCTGGAGTGAATCTGCGGGCAGGGAGGACACTGAAGCTTTCTTT; cdr3_aa: CAWSESAGREDTEAFF
v_call: TRBV28; clone_size: few; d_call: .; cdr3_length: 14; j_call: TRBJ2-7; cdr3_nt: TGTGCCAGCAGTTCAGGGGGGTCCCTCTACGAGCAGTACTTC; cdr3_aa: CASSSGGSLYEQYF
v_call: TRBV6-5; clone_size: .; d_call: .; cdr3_length: 14; j_call: TRBJ1-1; cdr3_nt: TGTGCCAGCTCCTTGAAGACAGGGAACACTGAAGCTTTCTTT; cdr3_aa: CASSLKTGNTEAFF
v_call: TRBV9; clone_size: .; d_call: .; cdr3_length: 15; j_call: TRBJ2-1; cdr3_nt: TGTGCCAGCAGCGAGGGGGGGACTACCCACAATGAGCAGTTCTTC; cdr3_aa: CASSEGGTTHNEQFF
v_call: TRBV19; clone_size: .; d_call: .; cdr3_length: 14; j_call: TRBJ2-3; cdr3_nt: TGTGCCAGTAGTATAACAGGGACCACAGATACGCAGTATTTT; cdr3_aa: CASSITGTTDTQYF
v_call: TRBV9; clone_size: few; d_call: TRBD1; cdr3_length: 15; j_call: TRBJ2-1; cdr3_nt: TGTGCCAGCAGCATCGCGGGACAGGCCTACAATGAGCAGTTCTTC; cdr3_aa: CASSIAGQAYNEQFF
v_call: TRBV27; clone_size: .; d_call: .; cdr3_length: 14; j_call: TRBJ2-7; cdr3_nt: TGTGCCAGCAAAGTGACAGGGAGGAACCACGAGCAGTACTTC; cdr3_aa: CASKVTGRNHEQYF
v_call: TRBV5-1; clone_size: few; d_call: TRBD1; cdr3_length: 16; j_call: TRBJ1-2; cdr3_nt: TGCGCCAGCAGCTTGGCCGGGACAGCGAATAACTATGGCTACACCTTC; cdr3_aa: CASSLAGTANNYGYTF
v_call: TRBV2; clone_size: few; d_call: TRBD2; cdr3_length: 15; j_call: TRBJ2-1; cdr3_nt: TGTGCCAGCAGTGGGGTCCTAGCGGGAGTCAATGAGCAGTTCTTC; cdr3_aa: CASSGVLAGVNEQFF
v_call: TRBV4-1; clone_size: few; d_call: TRBD1; cdr3_length: 18; j_call: TRBJ1-5; cdr3_nt: TGCGCCAGCAGCCAACGCCAGGCCGGGACAGGGATCAATCAGCCCCAGCATTTT; cdr3_aa: CASSQRQAGTGINQPQHF
v_call: TRBV13; clone_size: few; d_call: TRBD2; cdr3_length: 18; j_call: TRBJ2-4; cdr3_nt: TGTGCCAGCAGCTTGGGACTAGCGGGAGGGCCGGCCAAAAACATTCAGTACTTC; cdr3_aa: CASSLGLAGGPAKNIQYF
v_call: TRBV2; clone_size: few; d_call: .; cdr3_length: 14; j_call: TRBJ2-7; cdr3_nt: TGTGCCAGCAGTGAACTTAGTACTATCTACGAGCAGTACTTC; cdr3_aa: CASSELSTIYEQYF
v_call: TRBV7-3; clone_size: .; d_call: .; cdr3_length: 15; j_call: TRBJ1-1; cdr3_nt: TGTGCCAGCAGCTTAAGCCCGGGGTGGGACACTGAAGCTTTCTTT; cdr3_aa: CASSLSPGWDTEAFF
v_call: TRBV21-1; clone_size: .; d_call: .; cdr3_length: 17; j_call: TRBJ2-5; cdr3_nt: TGTGCCAGCAGCTGCCACACAGGGGGTGAAAATCAAGAGACCCAGTACTTC; cdr3_aa: CASSCHTGGENQETQYF
v_call: TRBV29-1; clone_size: few; d_call: TRBD1; cdr3_length: 14; j_call: TRBJ2-3; cdr3_nt: TGCAGCGTTGAAGAGGGGACAGGGGTATTCGAGCAGTATTTT; cdr3_aa: CSVEEGTGVFEQYF
v_call: TRBV5-1; clone_size: .; d_call: .; cdr3_length: 16; j_call: TRBJ2-7; cdr3_nt: TGCGCCAGCAGCGACGGCCCGACTAGAGGATCCTACGAGCAGTACTTC; cdr3_aa: CASSDGPTRGSYEQYF
v_call: TRBV5-6; clone_size: .; d_call: TRBD2; cdr3_length: 17; j_call: TRBJ2-3; cdr3_nt: TGTGCCAGCAGCTTGGTTCTAGCGGGAGCCAGCACAGATACGCAGTATTTT; cdr3_aa: CASSLVLAGASTDTQYF
v_call: TRBV18; clone_size: .; d_call: TRBD1; cdr3_length: 15; j_call: TRBJ1-2; cdr3_nt: TGTGCCAGCTCACCAGGACGAGGGGGCGACTATGGCTACACCTTC; cdr3_aa: CASSPGRGGDYGYTF
v_call: TRBV6-5; clone_size: few; d_call: TRBD1; cdr3_length: 14; j_call: TRBJ2-3; cdr3_nt: TGTGCCAGCCGGAGACAGGGACACACAGATACGCAGTATTTT; cdr3_aa: CASRRQGHTDTQYF
v_call: TRBV7-8; clone_size: .; d_call: .; cdr3_length: 13; j_call: TRBJ2-3; cdr3_nt: TGTGCCAGCAGCCCCGGAGTTCCAGATACGCAGTATTTT; cdr3_aa: CASSPGVPDTQYF
v_call: TRBV6-5; clone_size: few; d_call: .; cdr3_length: 14; j_call: TRBJ1-5; cdr3_nt: TGTGCCAGCAGGGCGGGACCGCGGGGGGGGCCCCAGCATTTT; cdr3_aa: CASRAGPRGGPQHF
v_call: TRBV5-4; clone_size: .; d_call: TRBD2; cdr3_length: 14; j_call: TRBJ2-7; cdr3_nt: TGTGCCAGCAGCTGGGGACTAGCGGGAGTAGAGCAGTACTTC; cdr3_aa: CASSWGLAGVEQYF
v_call: TRBV11-3; clone_size: .; d_call: TRBD2; cdr3_length: 15; j_call: TRBJ2-1; cdr3_nt: TGTGCCAGCAGCCCGTTTGCGGGAGTCTACAATGAGCAGTTCTTC; cdr3_aa: CASSPFAGVYNEQFF
v_call: TRBV19; clone_size: .; d_call: .; cdr3_length: 15; j_call: TRBJ1-3; cdr3_nt: TGTGCCAGTGGGGGGGGCCGCAGCTCTGGAAACACCATATATTTT; cdr3_aa: CASGGGRSSGNTIYF
v_call: TRBV18; clone_size: few; d_call: .; cdr3_length: 15; j_call: TRBJ2-7; cdr3_nt: TGTGCCAGCTCACCACCTCACAGGGCTATCTACGAGCAGTACTTC; cdr3_aa: CASSPPHRAIYEQYF
v_call: TRBV4-1; clone_size: few; d_call: .; cdr3_length: 14; j_call: TRBJ2-1; cdr3_nt: TGCGCCAGCAGCCAGGGGGTAGCGGCTAATGAGCAGTTCTTC; cdr3_aa: CASSQGVAANEQFF
v_call: TRBV2; clone_size: few; d_call: .; cdr3_length: 14; j_call: TRBJ1-2; cdr3_nt: TGTGCCAGCAGAGACGACAGTTTTGAGTATGGCTACACCTTC; cdr3_aa: CASRDDSFEYGYTF
v_call: TRBV30; clone_size: .; d_call: TRBD2; cdr3_length: 13; j_call: TRBJ2-1; cdr3_nt: TGTGCCTGGAGTGGCGGGAGGTCTACAGAGCAGTTCTTC; cdr3_aa: CAWSGGRSTEQFF
v_call: TRBV6-4; clone_size: many; d_call: TRBD1; cdr3_length: 13; j_call: TRBJ1-2; cdr3_nt: TGTGCCAGCAGTGACTCGACAGGGGGCGGCTACACCTTC; cdr3_aa: CASSDSTGGGYTF
v_call: TRBV6-4; clone_size: .; d_call: .; cdr3_length: 17; j_call: TRBJ1-1; cdr3_nt: TGTGCCAGCAGTGACTCAAATTATGGGGGGGGGCACACTGAAGCTTTCTTT; cdr3_aa: CASSDSNYGGGHTEAFF
v_call: TRBV14; clone_size: .; d_call: TRBD1; cdr3_length: 12; j_call: TRBJ1-1; cdr3_nt: TGTGCCAGCAGCCAACACAGGGGGGCAGCTTTCTTT; cdr3_aa: CASSQHRGAAFF
v_call: TRBV11-2; clone_size: .; d_call: .; cdr3_length: 11; j_call: TRBJ2-5; cdr3_nt: TGTGCCAGCAGCCCCACAGATACCCAGTACTTC; cdr3_aa: CASSPTDTQYF
v_call: TRBV27; clone_size: .; d_call: .; cdr3_length: 14; j_call: TRBJ1-2; cdr3_nt: TGTGCCAGCAGCAGGACTCTAGCTAACTATGGCTACACCTTC; cdr3_aa: CASSRTLANYGYTF
v_call: TRBV5-4; clone_size: .; d_call: .; cdr3_length: 14; j_call: TRBJ2-2; cdr3_nt: TGTGCCTCGCGGGGGACAACCCGAGCCGGGGAGCTGTTTTTT; cdr3_aa: CASRGTTRAGELFF
v_call: TRBV9; clone_size: .; d_call: TRBD1; cdr3_length: 14; j_call: TRBJ2-7; cdr3_nt: TGTGCCAGCAGCGTCCCGGGACAGGGCGCGGAGCAGTACTTC; cdr3_aa: CASSVPGQGAEQYF
v_call: TRBV7-6; clone_size: few; d_call: .; cdr3_length: 13; j_call: TRBJ1-1; cdr3_nt: TGTGCCAGCAGCTTAGATCGAGGCGCAGAAGCTTTCTTT; cdr3_aa: CASSLDRGAEAFF
v_call: TRBV28; clone_size: .; d_call: TRBD1; cdr3_length: 20; j_call: TRBJ2-6; cdr3_nt: TGTGCCAGCAGTTTCCCCCCGGGACAGGGAACCGGCACTGGGGCCAACGTCCTGACTTTC; cdr3_aa: CASSFPPGQGTGTGANVLTF